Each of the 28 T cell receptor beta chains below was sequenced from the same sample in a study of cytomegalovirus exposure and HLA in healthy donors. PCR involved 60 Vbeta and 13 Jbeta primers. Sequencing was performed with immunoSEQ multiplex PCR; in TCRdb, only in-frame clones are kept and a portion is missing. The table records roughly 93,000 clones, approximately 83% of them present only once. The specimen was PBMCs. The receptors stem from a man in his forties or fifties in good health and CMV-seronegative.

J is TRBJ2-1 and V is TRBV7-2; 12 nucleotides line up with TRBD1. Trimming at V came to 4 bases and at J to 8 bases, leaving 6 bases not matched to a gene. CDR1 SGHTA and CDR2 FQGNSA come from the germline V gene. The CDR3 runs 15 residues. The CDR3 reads CASSSGQGAQDEQFF. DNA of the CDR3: TGTGCCAGCAGCTCGGGACAGGGGGCGCAGGATGAGCAGTTCTTC. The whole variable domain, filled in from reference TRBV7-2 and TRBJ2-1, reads GAGVSQSPSNKVTEKGKDVELRCDPISGHTALYWYRQSLGQGLEFLIYFQGNSAPDKSGLPSDRFSAERTGGSVSTLTIQRTQQEDSAVYLCASSSGQGAQDEQFFGPGTRLTVL.

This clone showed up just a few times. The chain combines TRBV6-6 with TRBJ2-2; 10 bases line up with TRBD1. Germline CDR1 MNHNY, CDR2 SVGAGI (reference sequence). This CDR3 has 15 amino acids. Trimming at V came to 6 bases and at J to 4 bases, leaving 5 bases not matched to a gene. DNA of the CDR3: TGTGCCAGCAGCCCGACAGGGGGCGTCACCGGGGAGCTGTTTTTT. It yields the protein CASSPTGGVTGELFF.

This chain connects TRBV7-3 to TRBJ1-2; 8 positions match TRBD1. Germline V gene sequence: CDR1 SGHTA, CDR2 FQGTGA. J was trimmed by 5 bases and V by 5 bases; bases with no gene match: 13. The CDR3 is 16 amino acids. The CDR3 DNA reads TGTGCCAGCAGCCTGGGGGGCAGGGGGCCAGGTTATGGCTACACCTTC. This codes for CASSLGGRGPGYGYTF.

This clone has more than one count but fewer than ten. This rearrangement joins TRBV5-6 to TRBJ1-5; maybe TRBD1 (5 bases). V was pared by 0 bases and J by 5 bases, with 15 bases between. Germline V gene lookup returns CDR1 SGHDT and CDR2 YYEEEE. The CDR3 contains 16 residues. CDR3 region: CASSLAQGGFDQPQHF. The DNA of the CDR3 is TGTGCCAGCAGCTTGGCGCAGGGAGGGTTCGATCAGCCCCAGCATTTT.

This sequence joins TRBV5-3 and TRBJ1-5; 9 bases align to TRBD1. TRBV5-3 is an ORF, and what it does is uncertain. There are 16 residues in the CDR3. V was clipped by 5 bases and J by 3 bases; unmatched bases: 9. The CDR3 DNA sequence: TGTGCCAGAAGGGACGGGACAGGGACGACCAATCAGCCCCAGCATTTT. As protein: CARRDGTGTTNQPQHF.

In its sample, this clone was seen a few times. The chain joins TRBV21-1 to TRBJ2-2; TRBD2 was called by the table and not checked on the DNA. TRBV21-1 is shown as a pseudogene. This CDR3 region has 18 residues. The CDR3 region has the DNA TGTGCCAGCAGCACCTGCCAGCGGGGGGTGGAGGGCACCGGGGAGCTGTTTTTT. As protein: CASSTCQRGVEGTGELFF.

Here the CDR3 reads CASGPTANEQYF. As DNA, the CDR3 is TGTGCTAGTGGCCCTACAGCTAACGAGCAGTACTTC. This chain uses TRBV12-5 with TRBJ2-7; D unclear. The CDR3 length is 12 residues. V lost 6 bases to trimming and J lost 5 bases, with 11 bases between them. CDR1 and CDR2 from the germline V gene are LGHNT and FRNRAP.

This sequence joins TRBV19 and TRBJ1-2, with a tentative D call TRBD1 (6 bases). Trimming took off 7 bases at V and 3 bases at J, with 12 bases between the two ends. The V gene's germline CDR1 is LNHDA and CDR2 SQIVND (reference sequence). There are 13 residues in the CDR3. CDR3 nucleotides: TGTGCCAGTAAGAACAGGGAATACTATGGCTACACCTTC. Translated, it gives CASKNREYYGYTF.

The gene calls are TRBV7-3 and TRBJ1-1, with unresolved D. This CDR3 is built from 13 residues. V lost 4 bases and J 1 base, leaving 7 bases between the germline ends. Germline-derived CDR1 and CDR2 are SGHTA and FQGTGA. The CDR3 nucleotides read TGTGCCAGCAGCTATGGCAAGAACACTGAAGCTTTCTTT. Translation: CASSYGKNTEAFF.

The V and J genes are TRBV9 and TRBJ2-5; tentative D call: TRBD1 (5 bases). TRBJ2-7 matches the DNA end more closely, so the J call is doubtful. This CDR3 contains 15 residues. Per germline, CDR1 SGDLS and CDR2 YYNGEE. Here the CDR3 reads CASSVEAGQSYEQYF. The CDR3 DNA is TGTGCCAGCAGCGTAGAGGCAGGGCAGTCCTACGAGCAGTACTTC.

The CDR3 DNA reads as TGTGCCAGCAGCTTAGACGGTTCTAGCCCCTACGAGCAGTACTTC. Translating it yields CASSLDGSSPYEQYF. The genes are TRBV11-3 and TRBJ2-5; D perhaps matches TRBD2 (5 bases). The J call is in doubt because the DNA end fits TRBJ2-7 better. This CDR3 spans 15 amino acids. Germline V gives CDR1 SGHNT, CDR2 YENEEA.

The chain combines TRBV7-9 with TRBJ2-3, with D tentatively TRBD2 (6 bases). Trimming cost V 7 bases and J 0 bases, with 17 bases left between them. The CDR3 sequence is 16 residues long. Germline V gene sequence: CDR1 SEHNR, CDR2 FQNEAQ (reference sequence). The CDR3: CASTHPGDRSTDTQYF. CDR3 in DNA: TGTGCCAGCACCCACCCGGGGGACCGAAGCACAGATACGCAGTATTTT.

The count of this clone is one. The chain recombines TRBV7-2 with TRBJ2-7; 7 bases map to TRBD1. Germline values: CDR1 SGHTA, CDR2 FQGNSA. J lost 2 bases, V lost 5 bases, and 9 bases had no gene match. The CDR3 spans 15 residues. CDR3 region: CASSTRTGVAYEQYF. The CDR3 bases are TGTGCCAGCAGCACCCGGACAGGTGTGGCCTACGAGCAGTACTTC.

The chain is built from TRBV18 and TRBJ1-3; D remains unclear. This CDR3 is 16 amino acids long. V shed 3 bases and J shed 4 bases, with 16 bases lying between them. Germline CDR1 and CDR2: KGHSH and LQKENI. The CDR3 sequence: CASSPIEGQFGNTIYF. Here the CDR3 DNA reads TGTGCCAGCTCACCGATCGAGGGCCAATTCGGAAACACCATATATTTT.

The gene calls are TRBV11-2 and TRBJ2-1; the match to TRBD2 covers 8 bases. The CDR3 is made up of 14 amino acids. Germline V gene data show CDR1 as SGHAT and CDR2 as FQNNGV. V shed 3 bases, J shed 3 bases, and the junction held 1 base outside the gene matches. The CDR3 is CASSLAGGYNEQFF. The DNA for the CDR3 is TGTGCCAGCAGCTTGGCGGGGGGCTACAATGAGCAGTTCTTC.

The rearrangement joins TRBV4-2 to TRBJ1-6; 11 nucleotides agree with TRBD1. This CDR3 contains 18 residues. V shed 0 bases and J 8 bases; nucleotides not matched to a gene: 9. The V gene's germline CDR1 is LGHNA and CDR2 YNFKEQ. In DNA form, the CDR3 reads TGTGCCAGCAGCCAAGATAGCGCCGGACAGGGGGCTTATTCACCCCTCCACTTT. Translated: CASSQDSAGQGAYSPLHF.

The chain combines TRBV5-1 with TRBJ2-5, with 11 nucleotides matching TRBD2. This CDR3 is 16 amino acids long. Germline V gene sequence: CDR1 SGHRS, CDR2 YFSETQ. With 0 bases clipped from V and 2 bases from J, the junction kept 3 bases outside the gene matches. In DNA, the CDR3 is TGCGCCAGCAGCTTGGAGGGACTAGCGGTTCAAGAGACCCAGTACTTC. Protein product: CASSLEGLAVQETQYF.

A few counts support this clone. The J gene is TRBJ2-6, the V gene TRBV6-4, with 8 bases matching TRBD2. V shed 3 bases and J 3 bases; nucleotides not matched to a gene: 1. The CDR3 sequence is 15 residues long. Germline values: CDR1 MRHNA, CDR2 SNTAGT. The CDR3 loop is CASSERGDGANVLTF. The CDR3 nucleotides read TGTGCCAGCAGTGAGCGGGGGGATGGGGCCAACGTCCTGACTTTC.

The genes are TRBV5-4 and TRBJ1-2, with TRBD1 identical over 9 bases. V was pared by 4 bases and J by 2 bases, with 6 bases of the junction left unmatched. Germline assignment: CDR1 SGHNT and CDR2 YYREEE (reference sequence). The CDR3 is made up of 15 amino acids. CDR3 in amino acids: CASSPGQGNNYGYTF. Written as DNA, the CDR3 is TGTGCCAGCAGCCCGGGACAGGGAAACAACTATGGCTACACCTTC. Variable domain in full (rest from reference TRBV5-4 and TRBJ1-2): ETGVTQSPTHLIKTRGQQVTLRCSSQSGHNTVSWYQQALGQGPQFIFQYYREEENGRGNFPPRFSGLQFPNYSSELNVNALELDDSALYLCASSPGQGNNYGYTFGSGTRLTVV.

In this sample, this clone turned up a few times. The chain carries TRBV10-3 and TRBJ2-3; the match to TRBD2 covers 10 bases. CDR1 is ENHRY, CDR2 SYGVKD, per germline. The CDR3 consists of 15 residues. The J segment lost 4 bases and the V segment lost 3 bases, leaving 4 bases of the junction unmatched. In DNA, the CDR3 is TGTGCCATCAGTGAAGTAGCGGGGGGCCCAGATACGCAGTATTTT. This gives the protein CAISEVAGGPDTQYF.

CDR3: CASRLEYTGAYEQYF. CDR3 nucleotide sequence: TGTGCCAGCAGACTAGAATACACTGGGGCCTACGAGCAGTACTTC. The chain couples TRBV27 to TRBJ2-7; tentative D call: TRBD2 (5 bases). With 6 bases removed from V and 2 bases from J, the gap between germline ends came to 17 bases. The CDR3 sequence is 15 residues long. Germline CDR1 is MNHEY and CDR2 is SMNVEV (reference sequence).

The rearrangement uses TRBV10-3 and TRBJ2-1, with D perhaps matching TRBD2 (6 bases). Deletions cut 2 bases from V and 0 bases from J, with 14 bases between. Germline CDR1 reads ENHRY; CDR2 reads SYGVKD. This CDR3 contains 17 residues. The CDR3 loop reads CAISEGGAGSSYNEQFF. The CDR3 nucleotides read TGTGCCATCAGTGAGGGGGGTGCGGGGAGCTCCTACAATGAGCAGTTCTTC.

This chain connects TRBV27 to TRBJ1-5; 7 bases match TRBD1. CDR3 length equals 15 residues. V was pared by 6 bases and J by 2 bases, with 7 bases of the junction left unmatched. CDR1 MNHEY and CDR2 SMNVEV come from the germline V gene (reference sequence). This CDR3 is CASRSGTVGNQPQHF. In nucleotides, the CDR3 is TGTGCCAGCAGGTCTGGGACAGTGGGCAATCAGCCCCAGCATTTT.

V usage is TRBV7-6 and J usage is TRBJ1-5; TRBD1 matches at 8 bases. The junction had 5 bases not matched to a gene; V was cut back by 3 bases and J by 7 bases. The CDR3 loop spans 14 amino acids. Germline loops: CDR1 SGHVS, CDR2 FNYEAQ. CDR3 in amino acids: CASSFSGGEQPQHF. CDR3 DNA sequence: TGTGCCAGCAGCTTCTCAGGGGGCGAACAGCCCCAGCATTTT.

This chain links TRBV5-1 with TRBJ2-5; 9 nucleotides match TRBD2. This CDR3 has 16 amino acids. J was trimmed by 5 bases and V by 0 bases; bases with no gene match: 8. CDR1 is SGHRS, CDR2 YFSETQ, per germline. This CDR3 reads CASSLVYSGGEETQYF. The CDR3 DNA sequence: TGCGCCAGCAGCTTGGTTTATAGCGGGGGAGAGGAGACCCAGTACTTC. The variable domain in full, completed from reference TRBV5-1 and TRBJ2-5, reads KAGVTQTPRYLIKTRGQQVTLSCSPISGHRSVSWYQQTPGQGLQFLFEYFSETQRNKGNFPGRFSGRQFSNSRSEMNVSTLELGDSALYLCASSLVYSGGEETQYFGPGTRLLVL.

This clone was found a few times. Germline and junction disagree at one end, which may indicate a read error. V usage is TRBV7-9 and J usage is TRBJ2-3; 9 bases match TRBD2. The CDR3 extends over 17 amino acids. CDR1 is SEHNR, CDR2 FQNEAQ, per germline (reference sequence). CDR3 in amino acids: CASSQEDSGSRTDTQYF. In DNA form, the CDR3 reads TGCGCCAGCAGCCAAGAGGATAGCGGGAGCCGCACAGATACGCAGTATTTT.

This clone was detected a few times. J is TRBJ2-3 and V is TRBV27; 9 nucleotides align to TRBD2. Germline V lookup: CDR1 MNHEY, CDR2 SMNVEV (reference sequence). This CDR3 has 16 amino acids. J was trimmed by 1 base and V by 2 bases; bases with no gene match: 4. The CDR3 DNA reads TGTGCCAGCAGTTTACAGCCTAGCGGGGGCACAGATACGCAGTATTTT. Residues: CASSLQPSGGTDTQYF.

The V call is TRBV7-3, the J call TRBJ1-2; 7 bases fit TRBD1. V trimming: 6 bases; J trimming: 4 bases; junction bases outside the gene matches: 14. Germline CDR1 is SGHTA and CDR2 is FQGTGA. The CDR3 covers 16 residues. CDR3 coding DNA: TGTGCCAGCAGAGAATCCCAGGGGCAGGGGGTCTATGGCTACACCTTC. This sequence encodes CASRESQGQGVYGYTF.